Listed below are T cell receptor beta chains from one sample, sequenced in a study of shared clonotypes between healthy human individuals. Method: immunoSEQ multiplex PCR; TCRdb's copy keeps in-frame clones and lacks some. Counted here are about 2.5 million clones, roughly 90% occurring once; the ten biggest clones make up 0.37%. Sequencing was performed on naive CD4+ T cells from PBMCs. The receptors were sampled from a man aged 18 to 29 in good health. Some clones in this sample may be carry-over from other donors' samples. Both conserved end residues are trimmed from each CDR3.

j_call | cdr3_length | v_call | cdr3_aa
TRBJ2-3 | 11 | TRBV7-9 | ASSFGARDTQY
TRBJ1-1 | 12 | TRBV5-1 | ASSYTSLDTEAF
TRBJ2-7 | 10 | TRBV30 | AWSVTSYEQY
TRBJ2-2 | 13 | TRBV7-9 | ASSLGAGATGELF
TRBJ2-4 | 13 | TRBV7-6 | ASSLSPLSKNIQY
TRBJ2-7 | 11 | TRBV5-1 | ASSLELREKQY
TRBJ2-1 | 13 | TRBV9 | ASSQGSGSYNEQF
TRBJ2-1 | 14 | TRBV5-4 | ASSLVRSSSYNEQF
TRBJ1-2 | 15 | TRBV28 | ASTSFAGTGLNYGYT
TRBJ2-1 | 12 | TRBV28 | ASSLRGSYNEQF
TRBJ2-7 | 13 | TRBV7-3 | ASSLTTGLVYEQY
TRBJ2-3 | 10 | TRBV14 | ASSQGKGTQY
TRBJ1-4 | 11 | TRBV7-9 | ASSLGSGEKLF
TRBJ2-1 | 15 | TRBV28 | ASSLGGGLSSYNEQF
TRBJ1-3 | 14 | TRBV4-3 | ASSQLQGGSGNTIY
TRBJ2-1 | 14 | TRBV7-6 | ASSHTSSGSRNEQF
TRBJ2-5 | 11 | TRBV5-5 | ASSLGTRETQY
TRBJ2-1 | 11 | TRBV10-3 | AISESGSNEQF
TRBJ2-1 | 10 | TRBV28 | ASTTLEAGQF
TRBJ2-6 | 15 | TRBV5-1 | ASSFSWTGSGANVLT
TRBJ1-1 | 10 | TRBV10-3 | ATTDSNTEAF
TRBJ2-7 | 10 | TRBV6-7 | ASSYHRMKQY
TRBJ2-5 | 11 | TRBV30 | AWSVRPQETQY
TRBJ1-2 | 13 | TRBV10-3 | AISELPGGADGYT
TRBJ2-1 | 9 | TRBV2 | ASLKGSLQF
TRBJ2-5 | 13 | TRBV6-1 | ASSGRQGAGETQY
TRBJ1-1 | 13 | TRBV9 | ASSDPGQILTEAF
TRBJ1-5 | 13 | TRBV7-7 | ASSLTGGSNQPQH
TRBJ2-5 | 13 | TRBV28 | ASSFTSGDQETQY
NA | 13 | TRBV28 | ASTTTGGATYEQY
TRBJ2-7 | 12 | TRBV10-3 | AISGTSGPYEQY
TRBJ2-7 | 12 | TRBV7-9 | ASSLSPRNYEQY
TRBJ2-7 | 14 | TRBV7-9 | ASSPGLAGDSYEQY
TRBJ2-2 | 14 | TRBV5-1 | ASSLAIAANTGELF
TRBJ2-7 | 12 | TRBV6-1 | ASSLDTGIYEQY
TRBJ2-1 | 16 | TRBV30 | AWSVRTSGIWAYNEQF
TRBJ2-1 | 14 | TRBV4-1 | ASSQMTGGSYNEQF
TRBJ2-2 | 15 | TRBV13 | ASSHFRRGKNTGELF
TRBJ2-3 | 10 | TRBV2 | ASSRSTDTQY
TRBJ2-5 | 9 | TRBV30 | AWSAPSGQY
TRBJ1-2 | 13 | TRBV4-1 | ASSHPVYRTYGYT
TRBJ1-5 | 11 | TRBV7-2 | ASGGTGNQPQH
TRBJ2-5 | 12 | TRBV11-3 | ASSPGLEKETQY
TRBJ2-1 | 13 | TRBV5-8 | ASNLPTSGRNEQF
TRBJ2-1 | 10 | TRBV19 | ASRESLGREF
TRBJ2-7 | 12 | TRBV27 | ASSLLPGAYEQY
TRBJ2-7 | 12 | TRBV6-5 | ASSLSGTLGEQY
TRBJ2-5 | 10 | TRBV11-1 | ASSPNRETQY
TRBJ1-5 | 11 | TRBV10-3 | AISDNSNQPQH
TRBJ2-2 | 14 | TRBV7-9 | ASSLVPGVNTGELF
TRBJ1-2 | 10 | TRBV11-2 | ASSLSPHGYT
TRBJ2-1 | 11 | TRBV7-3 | ASSQSAALEQF
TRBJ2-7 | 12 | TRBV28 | ASSRPGLDYEQY